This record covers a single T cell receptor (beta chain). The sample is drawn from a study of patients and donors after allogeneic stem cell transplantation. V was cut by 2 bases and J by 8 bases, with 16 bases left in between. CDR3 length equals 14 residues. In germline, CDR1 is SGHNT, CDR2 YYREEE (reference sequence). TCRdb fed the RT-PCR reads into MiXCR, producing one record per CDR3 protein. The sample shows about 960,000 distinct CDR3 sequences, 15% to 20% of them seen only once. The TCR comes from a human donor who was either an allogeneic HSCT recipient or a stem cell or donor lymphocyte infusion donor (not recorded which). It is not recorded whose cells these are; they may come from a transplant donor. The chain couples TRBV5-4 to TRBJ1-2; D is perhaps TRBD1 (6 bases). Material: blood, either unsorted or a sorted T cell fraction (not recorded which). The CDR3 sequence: CASSFRGSLGGYTF. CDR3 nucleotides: TGTGCCAGCAGCTTCAGGGGTTCTTTAGGCGGCTACACCTTC. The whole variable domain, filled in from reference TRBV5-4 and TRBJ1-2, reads ETGVTQSPTHLIKTRGQQVTLRCSSQSGHNTVSWYQQALGQGPQFIFQYYREEENGRGNFPPRFSGLQFPNYSSELNVNALELDDSALYLCASSFRGSLGGYTFGSGTRLTVV.